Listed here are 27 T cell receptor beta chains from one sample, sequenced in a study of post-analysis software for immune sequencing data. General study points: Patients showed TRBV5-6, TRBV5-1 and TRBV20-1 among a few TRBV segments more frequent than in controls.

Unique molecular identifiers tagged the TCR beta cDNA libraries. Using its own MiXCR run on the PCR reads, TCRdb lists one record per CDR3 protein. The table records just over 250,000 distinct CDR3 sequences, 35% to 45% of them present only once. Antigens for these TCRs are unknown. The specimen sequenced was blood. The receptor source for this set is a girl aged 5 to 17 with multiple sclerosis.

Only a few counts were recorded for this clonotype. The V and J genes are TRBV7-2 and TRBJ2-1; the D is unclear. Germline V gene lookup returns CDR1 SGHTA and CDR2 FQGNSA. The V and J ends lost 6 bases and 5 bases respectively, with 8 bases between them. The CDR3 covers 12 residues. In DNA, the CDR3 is TGTGCCAGCAGACGGACGGACAATGAGCAGTTCTTC. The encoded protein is CASRRTDNEQFF. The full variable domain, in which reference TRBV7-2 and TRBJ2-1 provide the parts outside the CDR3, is GAGVSQSPSNKVTEKGKDVELRCDPISGHTALYWYRQSLGQGLEFLIYFQGNSAPDKSGLPSDRFSAERTGGSVSTLTIQRTQQEDSAVYLCASRRTDNEQFFGPGTRLTVL.

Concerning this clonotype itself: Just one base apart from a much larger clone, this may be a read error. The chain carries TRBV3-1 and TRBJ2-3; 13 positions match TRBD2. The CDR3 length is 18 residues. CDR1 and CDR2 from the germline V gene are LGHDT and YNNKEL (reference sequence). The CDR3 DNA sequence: TGTGCCTGCAGCCAGGGACGGACTAGCGGGAGCAGCACAGATACGCAGTATTTT. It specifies CACSQGRTSGSSTDTQYF.

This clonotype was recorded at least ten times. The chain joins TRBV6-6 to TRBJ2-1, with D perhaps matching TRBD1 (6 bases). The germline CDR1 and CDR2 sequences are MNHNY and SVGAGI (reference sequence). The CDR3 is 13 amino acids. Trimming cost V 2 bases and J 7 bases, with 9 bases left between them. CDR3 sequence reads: CASSYATGNEQFF. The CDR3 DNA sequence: TGTGCCAGCAGTTACGCCACAGGGAATGAGCAGTTCTTC.

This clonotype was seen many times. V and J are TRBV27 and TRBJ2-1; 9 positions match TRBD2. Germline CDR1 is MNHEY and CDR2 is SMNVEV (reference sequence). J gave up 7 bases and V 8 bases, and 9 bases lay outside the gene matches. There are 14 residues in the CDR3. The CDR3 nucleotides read TGTGCCAGCGGCTTAGCGGGAGACCGGAATGAGCAGTTCTTC. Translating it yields CASGLAGDRNEQFF.

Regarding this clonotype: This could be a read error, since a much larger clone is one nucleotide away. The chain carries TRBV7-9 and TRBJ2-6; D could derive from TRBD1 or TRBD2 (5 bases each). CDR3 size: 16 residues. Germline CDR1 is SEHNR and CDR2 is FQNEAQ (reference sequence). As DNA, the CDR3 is TGTGCCAGCAGCTTAATCCCTAGCTCTGGGGCCAACGTCCAGACTTTC. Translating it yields CASSLIPSSGANVQTF.

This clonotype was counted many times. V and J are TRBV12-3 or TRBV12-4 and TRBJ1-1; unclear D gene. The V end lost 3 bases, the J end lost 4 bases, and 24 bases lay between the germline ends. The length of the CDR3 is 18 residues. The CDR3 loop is CASSFKESRRGLGTEAFF. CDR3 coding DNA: TGTGCCAGCAGTTTCAAGGAGTCTCGGCGTGGATTGGGCACTGAAGCTTTCTTT.

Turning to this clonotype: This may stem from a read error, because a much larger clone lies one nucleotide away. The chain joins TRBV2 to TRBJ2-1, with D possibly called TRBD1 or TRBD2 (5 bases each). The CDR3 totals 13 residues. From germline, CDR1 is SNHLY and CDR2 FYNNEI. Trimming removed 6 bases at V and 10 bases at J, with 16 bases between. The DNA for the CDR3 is TGTGCCAGCAGCAGCCGGCAAAGGGACGAGCAGTTCTTC. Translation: CASSSRQRDEQFF.

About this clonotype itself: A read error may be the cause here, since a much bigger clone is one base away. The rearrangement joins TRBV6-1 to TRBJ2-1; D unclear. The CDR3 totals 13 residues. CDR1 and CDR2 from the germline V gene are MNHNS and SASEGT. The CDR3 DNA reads TGTGCCGGCAGTGAGGTCCGCCGGGATGAGCAGTTCTTC. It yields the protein CAGSEVRRDEQFF.

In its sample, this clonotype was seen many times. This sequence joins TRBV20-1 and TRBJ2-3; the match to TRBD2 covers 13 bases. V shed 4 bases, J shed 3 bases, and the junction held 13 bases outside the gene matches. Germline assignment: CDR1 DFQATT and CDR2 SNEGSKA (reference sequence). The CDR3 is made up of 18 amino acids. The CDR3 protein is CSATPGLAGRRWTDTQYF. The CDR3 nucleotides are TGCAGTGCTACCCCGGGACTAGCGGGAAGGCGATGGACAGATACGCAGTATTTT.

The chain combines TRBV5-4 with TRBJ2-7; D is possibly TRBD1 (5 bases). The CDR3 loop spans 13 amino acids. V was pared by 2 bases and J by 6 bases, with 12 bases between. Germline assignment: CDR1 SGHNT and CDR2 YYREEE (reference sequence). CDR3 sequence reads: CASSLTGIGEQYF. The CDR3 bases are TGTGCCAGCAGCTTAACAGGAATAGGCGAGCAGTACTTC.

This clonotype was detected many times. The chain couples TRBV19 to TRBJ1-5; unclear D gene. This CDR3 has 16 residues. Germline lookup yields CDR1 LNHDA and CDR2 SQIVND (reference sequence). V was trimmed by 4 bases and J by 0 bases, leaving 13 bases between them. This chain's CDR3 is CASSRLQTASNQPQHF. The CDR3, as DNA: TGTGCCAGTAGTAGGCTCCAAACGGCTAGCAATCAGCCCCAGCATTTT.

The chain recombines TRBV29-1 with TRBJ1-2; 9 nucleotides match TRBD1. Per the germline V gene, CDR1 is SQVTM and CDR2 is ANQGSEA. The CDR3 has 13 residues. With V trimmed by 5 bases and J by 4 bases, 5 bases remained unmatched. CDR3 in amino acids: CSVRDREPYGYTF. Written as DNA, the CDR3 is TGCAGCGTTAGGGACAGGGAGCCCTATGGCTACACCTTC. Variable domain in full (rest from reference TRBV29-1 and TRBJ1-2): SAVISQKPSRDICQRGTSLTIQCQVDSQVTMMFWYRQQPGQSLTLIATANQGSEATYESGFVIDKFPISRPNLTFSTLTVSNMSPEDSSIYLCSVRDREPYGYTFGSGTRLTVV.

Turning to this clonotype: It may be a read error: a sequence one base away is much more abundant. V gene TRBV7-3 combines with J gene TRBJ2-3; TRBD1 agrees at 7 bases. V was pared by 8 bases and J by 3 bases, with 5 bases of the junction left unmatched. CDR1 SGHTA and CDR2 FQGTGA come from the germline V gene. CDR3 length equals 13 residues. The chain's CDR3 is CASGLDRTDTQYF. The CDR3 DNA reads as TGTGCCAGCGGCCTGGACAGGACAGATACGCAGTATTTT.

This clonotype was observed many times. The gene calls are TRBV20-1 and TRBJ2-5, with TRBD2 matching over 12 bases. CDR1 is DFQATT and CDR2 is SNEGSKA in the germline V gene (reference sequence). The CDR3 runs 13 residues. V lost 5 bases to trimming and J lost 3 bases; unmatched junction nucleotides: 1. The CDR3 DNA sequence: TGCAGTGCTGGACTAGCGGGGAAAGAGACCCAGTACTTC. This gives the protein CSAGLAGKETQYF.

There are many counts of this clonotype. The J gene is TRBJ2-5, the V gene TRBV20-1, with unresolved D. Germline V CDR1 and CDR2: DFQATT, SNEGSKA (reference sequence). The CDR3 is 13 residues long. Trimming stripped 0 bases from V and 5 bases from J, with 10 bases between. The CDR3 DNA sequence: TGCAGTGCTAGAGACAAGTTAGGGGAGACCCAGTACTTC. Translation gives CSARDKLGETQYF.

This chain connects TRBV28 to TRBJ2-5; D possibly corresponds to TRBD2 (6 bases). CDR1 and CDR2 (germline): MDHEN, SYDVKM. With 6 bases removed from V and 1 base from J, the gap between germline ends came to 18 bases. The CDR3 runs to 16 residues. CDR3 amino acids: CASRPLARGIQETQYF. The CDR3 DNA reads TGTGCCAGCAGGCCCCTAGCGAGGGGAATCCAAGAGACCCAGTACTTC. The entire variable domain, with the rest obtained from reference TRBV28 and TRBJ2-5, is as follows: DVKVTQSSRYLVKRTGEKVFLECVQDMDHENMFWYRQDPGLGLRLIYFSYDVKMKEKGDIPEGYSVSREKKERFSLILESASTNQTSMYLCASRPLARGIQETQYFGPGTRLLVL.

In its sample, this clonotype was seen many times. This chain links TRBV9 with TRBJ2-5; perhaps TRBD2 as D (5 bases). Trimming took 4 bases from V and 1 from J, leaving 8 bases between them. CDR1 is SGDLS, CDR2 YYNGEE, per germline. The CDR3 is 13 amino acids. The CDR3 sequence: CASSPAGQETQYF. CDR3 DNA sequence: TGTGCCAGCAGCCCGGCGGGCCAAGAGACCCAGTACTTC.

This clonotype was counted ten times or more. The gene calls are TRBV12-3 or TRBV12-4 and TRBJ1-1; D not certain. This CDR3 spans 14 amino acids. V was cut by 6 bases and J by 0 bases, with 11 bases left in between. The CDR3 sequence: CASSPGRLNTEAFF. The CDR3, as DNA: TGTGCCAGCAGCCCCGGACGGTTGAACACTGAAGCTTTCTTT.

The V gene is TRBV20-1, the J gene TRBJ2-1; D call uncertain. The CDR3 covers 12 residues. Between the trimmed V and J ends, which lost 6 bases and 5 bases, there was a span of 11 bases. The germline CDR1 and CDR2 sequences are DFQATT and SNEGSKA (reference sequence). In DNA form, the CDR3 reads TGCAGTGCCCCGGACGGAAACAATGAGCAGTTCTTC. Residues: CSAPDGNNEQFF.

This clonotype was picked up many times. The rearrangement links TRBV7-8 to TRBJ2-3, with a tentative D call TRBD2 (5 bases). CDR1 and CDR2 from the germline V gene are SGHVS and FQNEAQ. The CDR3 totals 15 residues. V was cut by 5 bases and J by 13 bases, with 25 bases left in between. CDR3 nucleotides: TGTGCCAGCAGCCCGCGCAGCTACGTATCCCCCGGGGAGTATTTT. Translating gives CASSPRSYVSPGEYF.

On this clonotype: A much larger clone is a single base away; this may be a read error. The chain's CDR3 is CASSGAGPRFGYTF. The CDR3 nucleotides are TGTGCCAGCAGTGGGGCGGGGCCGAGATTCGGCTACACCTTC. The genes are TRBV27 and TRBJ1-2, with D perhaps TRBD1 (5 bases). The CDR3 extends over 14 amino acids. Germline lookup yields CDR1 MNHEY and CDR2 SMNVEV (reference sequence). Deletions cut 5 bases from V and 8 bases from J, with 18 bases between.

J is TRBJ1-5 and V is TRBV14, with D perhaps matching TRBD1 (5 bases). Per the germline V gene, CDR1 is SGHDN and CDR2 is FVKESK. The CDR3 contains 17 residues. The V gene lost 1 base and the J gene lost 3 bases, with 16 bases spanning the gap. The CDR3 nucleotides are TGTGCCAGCAGCCAAGGCGGGACTCCAGCCTTCAATCAGCCCCAGCATTTT. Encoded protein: CASSQGGTPAFNQPQHF.

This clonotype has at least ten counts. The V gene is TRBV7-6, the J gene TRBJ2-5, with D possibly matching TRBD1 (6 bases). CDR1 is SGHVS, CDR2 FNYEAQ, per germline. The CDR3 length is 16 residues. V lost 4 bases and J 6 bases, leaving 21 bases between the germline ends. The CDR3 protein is CASSSPWGLSPKTQYF. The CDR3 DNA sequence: TGTGCCAGCAGCTCGCCGTGGGGGCTATCGCCAAAGACCCAGTACTTC. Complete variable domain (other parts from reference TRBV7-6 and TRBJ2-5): GAGVSQSPRYKVTKRGQDVALRCDPISGHVSLYWYRQALGQGPEFLTYFNYEAQQDKSGLPNDRFSAERPEGSISTLTIQRTEQRDSAMYRCASSSPWGLSPKTQYFGPGTRLLVL.

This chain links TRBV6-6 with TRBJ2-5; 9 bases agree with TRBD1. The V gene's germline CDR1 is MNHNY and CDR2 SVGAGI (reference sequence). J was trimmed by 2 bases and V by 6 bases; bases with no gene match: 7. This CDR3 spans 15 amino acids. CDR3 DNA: TGTGCCAGCAGCAAAGGGACAGGGTGGCAAGAGACCCAGTACTTC. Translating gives CASSKGTGWQETQYF.

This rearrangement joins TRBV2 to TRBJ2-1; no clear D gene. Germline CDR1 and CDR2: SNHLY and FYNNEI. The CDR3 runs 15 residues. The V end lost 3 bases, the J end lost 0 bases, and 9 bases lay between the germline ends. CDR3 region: CASSELQSSYNEQFF. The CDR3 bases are TGTGCCAGCAGTGAGCTACAGAGCTCCTACAATGAGCAGTTCTTC.

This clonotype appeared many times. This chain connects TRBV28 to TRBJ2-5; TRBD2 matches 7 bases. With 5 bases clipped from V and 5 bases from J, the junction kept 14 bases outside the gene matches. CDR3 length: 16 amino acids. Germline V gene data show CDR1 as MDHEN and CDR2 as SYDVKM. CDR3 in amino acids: CASSEPGREDVETQYF. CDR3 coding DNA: TGTGCCAGCAGTGAGCCGGGACGGGAGGATGTGGAGACCCAGTACTTC. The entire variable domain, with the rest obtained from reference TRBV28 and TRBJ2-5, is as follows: DVKVTQSSRYLVKRTGEKVFLECVQDMDHENMFWYRQDPGLGLRLIYFSYDVKMKEKGDIPEGYSVSREKKERFSLILESASTNQTSMYLCASSEPGREDVETQYFGPGTRLLVL.

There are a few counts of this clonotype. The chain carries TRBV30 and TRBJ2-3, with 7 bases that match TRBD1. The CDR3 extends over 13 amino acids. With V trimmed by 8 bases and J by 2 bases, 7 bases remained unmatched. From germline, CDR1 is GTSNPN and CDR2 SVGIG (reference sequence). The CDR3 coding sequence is TGTGCCCAAGGGGGCCCCGTCACAGATACGCAGTATTTT. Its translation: CAQGGPVTDTQYF.